A selection of T cell receptor beta chains follows, all from one sample in a study of blood T cell repertoires in COVID-19. Clones were sequenced by immunoSEQ multiplex PCR, and TCRdb holds only the in-frame ones, with some missing. This sample has roughly 150,000 clones, with around 90% found just once. What was sequenced was PBMCs or T cells enriched from blood (not recorded which). The receptors shown here come from a woman between 40 and 50 years old who had been exposed to COVID-19. The conserved cysteine and the conserved F or W are not part of the CDR3 here. Fields, in order: V gene, CDR3 protein.

TRBV6-2/TRBV6-3 ASSVGTHNSPLH
TRBV4-1 ASSQGQGFEAF
TRBV7-9 ASSPGGSSTNEKLF
TRBV15 ATSFQENTEAF
TRBV25-1 ASIGRRPYEQY
TRBV7-2 ASSLGPIGANVLT
TRBV29-1 SVRGAVSSYNEQF
TRBV2 ASSDEGTGELAAF
TRBV2 ASKPGHEQY
TRBV24-1 ATSDLNSRYNEQF
TRBV19 ASSIDAGAYGYT
TRBV3-1/TRBV3-2 ASSQELQGSTNEKLF
TRBV10-2 ASSVGAADTQY
TRBV11-2 ASSRPVGRNTIY
TRBV18 ASSTQGANQPQH
TRBV7-2 ASSFGTANTGELF
TRBV7-9 ASTMGEAQY
TRBV5-1 ASSLVRGSDEQY
TRBV7-9 ASSLRDTRQF
TRBV10-1 ASSDPGRGQY
TRBV4-1 ASSQERLEQETQY
TRBV18 ASSRDSDRDYGYT
TRBV19 ASSNRATGHYEQY
TRBV5-4 ASSQPGNTEAF
TRBV9 ASSAHPGNQPQH
TRBV20-1 SASVTRDNEQF
TRBV9 ASSRAGFTGELF
TRBV9 ASSVADRPSYEQY